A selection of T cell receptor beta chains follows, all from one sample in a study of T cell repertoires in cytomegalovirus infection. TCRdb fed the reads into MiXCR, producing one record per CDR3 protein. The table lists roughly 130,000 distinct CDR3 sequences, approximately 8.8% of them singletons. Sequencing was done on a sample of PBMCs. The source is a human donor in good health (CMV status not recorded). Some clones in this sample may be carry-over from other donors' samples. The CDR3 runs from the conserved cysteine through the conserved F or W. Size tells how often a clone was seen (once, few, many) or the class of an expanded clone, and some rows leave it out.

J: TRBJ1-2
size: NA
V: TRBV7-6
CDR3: CASSKGETGYTF

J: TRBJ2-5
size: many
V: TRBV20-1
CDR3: CSARDRSRGFGLQETQYF

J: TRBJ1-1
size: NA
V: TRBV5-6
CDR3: CTSSYGRGRGTEAFF

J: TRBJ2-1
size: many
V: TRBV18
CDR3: CASSPSTSGGNNEQFF

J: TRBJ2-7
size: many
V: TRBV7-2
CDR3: CASSLIDRDKTF

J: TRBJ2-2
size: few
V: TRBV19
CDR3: CASSPRTSGEARYTGELFF

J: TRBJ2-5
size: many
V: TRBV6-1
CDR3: CASSEAGTGVFETQYF

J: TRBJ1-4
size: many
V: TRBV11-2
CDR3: CASSAWAGQGKSEKLFF

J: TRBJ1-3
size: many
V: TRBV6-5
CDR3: CASRITGAGNTIYF

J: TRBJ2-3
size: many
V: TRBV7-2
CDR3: CASSDQQGPDTQYF

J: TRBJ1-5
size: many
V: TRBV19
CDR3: CASSMLREDNQPQHF

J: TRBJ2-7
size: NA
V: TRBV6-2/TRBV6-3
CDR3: CASGKPKTYEQYF

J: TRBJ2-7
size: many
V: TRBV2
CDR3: CASSKGEGIEQYF

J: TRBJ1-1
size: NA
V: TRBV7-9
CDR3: CASEDTMNTEAFF

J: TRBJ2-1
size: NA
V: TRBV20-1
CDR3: CSAPDSGDEQFF

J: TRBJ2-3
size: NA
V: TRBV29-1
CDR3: CSVTQGRADTQYF

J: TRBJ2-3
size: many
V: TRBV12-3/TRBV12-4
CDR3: CASRPTSTDTQYF

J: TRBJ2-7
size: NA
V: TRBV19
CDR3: CASSRDAGTDYEQYF

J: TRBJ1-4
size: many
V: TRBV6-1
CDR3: CASSYRDPGFGEKLFF

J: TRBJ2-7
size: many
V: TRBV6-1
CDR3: CASSAGLFPYEQYF

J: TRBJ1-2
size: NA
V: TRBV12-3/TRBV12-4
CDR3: CASSLRGLGPGYTF

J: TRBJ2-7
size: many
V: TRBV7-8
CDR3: CASQRAGDRSYEQYF

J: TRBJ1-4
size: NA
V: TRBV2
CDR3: CASSESRDRNEKLFF

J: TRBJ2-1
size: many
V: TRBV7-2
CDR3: CASSLVSSGGSEQFF

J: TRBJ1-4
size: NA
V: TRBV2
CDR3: CASSLLGMGTNEKLFF

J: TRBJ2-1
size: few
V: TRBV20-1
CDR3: CSARSGGKYNEQFF

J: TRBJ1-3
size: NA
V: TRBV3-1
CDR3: CASSQEAGNTIYF

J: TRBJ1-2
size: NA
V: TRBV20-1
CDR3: CSLVEGAYGYTF

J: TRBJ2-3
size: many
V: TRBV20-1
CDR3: CSARTPSSTDTQYF

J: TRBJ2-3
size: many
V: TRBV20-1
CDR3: CSARGGASGPTDTQYF

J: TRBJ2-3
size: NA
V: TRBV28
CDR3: CASSFFGYRDTQYF

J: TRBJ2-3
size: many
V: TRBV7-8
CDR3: CASSLSGQHTDTQYF

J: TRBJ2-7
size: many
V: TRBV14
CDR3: CASSQPGTGLDEQYF

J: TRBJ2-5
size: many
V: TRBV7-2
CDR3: CASSLAGFQETQYF

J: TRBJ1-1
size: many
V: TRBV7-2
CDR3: CASSLSMNTEAFF